These 20 T cell receptor beta chains share one sample of origin, sequenced in a study of beta chain features in type 1 diabetes (dated by TCRdb to between 2018 and 2020). Their recognized antigens are unknown. Results and caveats for the whole study, not just this receptor: A moderate but significant shortening of TCRB CDR3 length was observed in type 1 diabetes patients in all four CD4+ subsets.

The library was made by the immunoSEQ multiplex PCR assay. The entire isolated RNA was reverse transcribed using the High Capacity cDNA Reverse Transcription Kit, and thus expressed TCRB transcripts were sequenced. What TCRdb holds here is the immuneACCESS table cut down to in-frame rearrangements. Part of the clones is not present; checked against another copy, under half of the missing clones reflect an unresolved V gene, and the others are unexplained. The sample table lists about 650,000 clones, 9.5% to 15% of them with a count of one. The ten largest clonotypes hold approximately 0.11% of the sample. The sequencing sample was made of naive CD4+ T cells from blood. The cell subset or site label, read with the paper, signifies: true naive CD4+ T cells. The receptors shown here come from a man aged 30-40 years with type 1 diabetes.

The chain carries TRBV2 and TRBJ2-3; a weak D match, TRBD2 (6 bases). This CDR3 comprises 14 residues. CDR1 SNHLY and CDR2 FYNNEI come from the germline V gene. V dropped 6 bases and J dropped 3 bases, with 13 bases sitting between them. CDR3 sequence (DNA): TGTGCCAGCAGACCGGGACTCACAACAGATACGCAGTATTTT. Amino acid sequence: CASRPGLTTDTQYF.

This clone was seen a handful of times. This rearrangement joins TRBV7-2 to TRBJ2-4, with TRBD2 as a possible D gene (7 bases). Germline CDR1 is SGHTA and CDR2 is FQGNSA. The CDR3 length is 13 residues. For the CDR3, the DNA is TGTGCTCTGGGGGGGGCCCCCAAAAACATTCAGTACTTC. Protein: CALGGAPKNIQYF.

This clone came up a few times. The J gene is TRBJ2-1, the V gene TRBV19; D may be TRBD1 (5 bases). This CDR3 is 14 amino acids long. Trimming removed 5 bases from V and 4 bases from J, with 12 bases in between. Germline V gives CDR1 LNHDA, CDR2 SQIVND (reference sequence). CDR3 amino acids: CASSVQGLYNEQFF. For the CDR3, the DNA is TGTGCCAGTAGTGTCCAGGGTTTATACAATGAGCAGTTCTTC. The variable domain in full, completed from reference TRBV19 and TRBJ2-1, reads DGGITQSPKYLFRKEGQNVTLSCEQNLNHDAMYWYRQDPGQGLRLIYYSQIVNDFQKGDIAEGYSVSREKKESFPLTVTSAQKNPTAFYLCASSVQGLYNEQFFGPGTRLTVL.

To note about this clone: Other DNA sequences from this sample encode an identical CDR3 as well. This chain links TRBV4-3 with TRBJ1-3; possibly TRBD1 for D (5 bases). The CDR3 extends over 17 amino acids. Germline V gene data show CDR1 as LGHNA and CDR2 as YSLEER. V lost 0 bases to trimming and J lost 0 bases, with 12 bases between them. The DNA for the CDR3 is TGCGCCAGCAGCCAAGATTTGGGCAGGGACTCTGGAAACACCATATATTTT. Translated, it gives CASSQDLGRDSGNTIYF.

This clone turned up a few times. V is TRBV7-6 and J is TRBJ2-1, with 7 nucleotides matching TRBD2. The germline V gene has CDR1 SGHVS and CDR2 FNYEAQ. The CDR3 sequence is 16 residues long. V trimming: 0 bases; J trimming: 4 bases; junction bases outside the gene matches: 6. CDR3 region: CASSLARSGVYNEQFF. The CDR3 region has the DNA TGTGCCAGCAGCTTAGCGCGCAGCGGGGTTTACAATGAGCAGTTCTTC.

This clone was detected a few times. CDR3 DNA sequence: TGTGCCAGCAGCTCGCAGATAGCGGGGGGGAACTACGAGCAGTACTTC. Protein product: CASSSQIAGGNYEQYF. This sequence joins TRBV7-2 and TRBJ2-7, with TRBD2 identical over 11 bases. This CDR3 spans 16 amino acids. Losses at the gene ends were 4 bases for V and 3 bases for J; bases not matched to a gene: 8. Germline CDR1 SGHTA, CDR2 FQGNSA.

The genes are TRBV9 and TRBJ2-5; weak D call: TRBD2 (7 bases). Per germline, CDR1 SGDLS and CDR2 YYNGEE. The ends were cut back, 2 bases at V and 4 bases at J, with 18 bases in the middle. This CDR3 comprises 16 residues. CDR3 amino acids: CASSVLGGAGGETQYF. The DNA for the CDR3 is TGTGCCAGCAGCGTCCTAGGGGGGGCTGGCGGAGAGACCCAGTACTTC.

The sample holds a few counts of this clone. The rearrangement uses TRBV10-3 and TRBJ2-1; TRBD1 might be the D (6 bases). Trimming pared 5 bases from V and 9 bases from J, leaving 23 bases between. This CDR3 region has 16 residues. Germline assignment: CDR1 ENHRY and CDR2 SYGVKD. The CDR3, as DNA: TGTGCCATCAGTCCCTCGACAGGCCGTGGGGTCACTGAGCAGTTCTTC. Translation: CAISPSTGRGVTEQFF.

This clone was seen a few times. The same CDR3 arises from other DNA sequences in this sample as well. The rearrangement uses TRBV9 and TRBJ2-7; 7 nucleotides align to TRBD1. CDR3 length: 14 residues. V lost 2 bases to trimming and J lost 3 bases; unmatched junction nucleotides: 5. Germline assignment: CDR1 SGDLS and CDR2 YYNGEE. The CDR3 DNA follows: TGTGCCAGCAGCGTCCGGGACAGAGGCTACGAGCAGTACTTC. Its protein product is CASSVRDRGYEQYF.

V is TRBV7-7 and J is TRBJ2-2; 9 bases agree with TRBD2. V gave up 3 bases and J gave up 3 bases; unmatched junction bases: 8. This CDR3 spans 17 amino acids. The V gene's germline CDR1 is SSHAT and CDR2 FNYEAQ (reference sequence). CDR3 DNA: TGTGCCAGCAGCTTGAATTCAGGACTAGCGTACACCGGGGAGCTGTTTTTT. Its translation is CASSLNSGLAYTGELFF.

This chain uses TRBV7-8 with TRBJ2-7; D might be TRBD2 (5 bases). CDR3 length: 14 residues. Trimming shortened V by 5 bases and J by 4 bases, and 15 bases separated the two germline ends. Germline V gene sequence: CDR1 SGHVS, CDR2 FQNEAQ. CDR3 nucleotide sequence: TGTGCCAGCAGCCTGTTGGAGGAGCCTTACGAGCAGTACTTC. This encodes CASSLLEEPYEQYF.

This clone was recorded a few times. The rearrangement links TRBV19 to TRBJ1-2, with D unclear. The germline V and J ends were trimmed by 6 bases and 4 bases, with 9 bases remaining between them. The CDR3 spans 12 residues. Germline V CDR1 and CDR2: LNHDA, SQIVND (reference sequence). DNA for the CDR3: TGTGCCAGTAGCCAAACGGTCTATGGCTACACCTTC. This sequence encodes CASSQTVYGYTF.

This clone showed up just a few times. J is TRBJ2-7 and V is TRBV2, with D possibly TRBD2 on 5 matching bases. There are 15 residues in the CDR3. Trimming took 2 bases from V and 4 from J, leaving 15 bases between them. Germline assignment: CDR1 SNHLY and CDR2 FYNNEI. CDR3 protein: CASSERSGSFYEQYF. In nucleotides, the CDR3 is TGTGCCAGCAGTGAACGATCTGGGAGCTTTTACGAGCAGTACTTC. The whole variable domain, filled in from reference TRBV2 and TRBJ2-7, reads EPEVTQTPSHQVTQMGQEVILRCVPISNHLYFYWYRQILGQKVEFLVSFYNNEISEKSEIFDDQFSVERPDGSNFTLKIRSTKLEDSAMYFCASSERSGSFYEQYFGPGTRLTVT.

In this sample, this clone turned up a few times. The V gene is TRBV4-3, the J gene TRBJ1-2, with 10 bases lining up with TRBD1. Germline trimming cut 2 bases from V and 7 bases from J; bases unmatched to any gene: 7. CDR3 length equals 15 residues. CDR1 is LGHNA and CDR2 is YSLEER in the germline V gene. The CDR3 DNA is TGCGCCAGCAGCCAAAACCGGGACAGGGGATCTGGCTACACCTTC. It specifies CASSQNRDRGSGYTF.

The V gene is TRBV7-2, the J gene TRBJ2-7; TRBD1 matches at 9 bases. Germline V gives CDR1 SGHTA, CDR2 FQGNSA. V trimming: 5 bases; J trimming: 3 bases; junction bases outside the gene matches: 11. The CDR3 is made up of 16 amino acids. The CDR3 DNA follows: TGTGCCAGCAGCACCGGATCCGGGACAGGGAGCTACGAGCAGTACTTC. Residues: CASSTGSGTGSYEQYF.

The rearrangement links TRBV7-9 to TRBJ2-7; 8 bases align to TRBD1. This CDR3 contains 16 residues. V lost 6 bases and J lost 5; bases outside the gene matches: 15. CDR1 SEHNR and CDR2 FQNEAQ come from the germline V gene (reference sequence). For the CDR3, the DNA is TGTGCCAGCAGTAGTAGTTTTCGCAGGGGGCTACACGAGCAGTACTTC. Translation: CASSSSFRRGLHEQYF. Supplemented by reference TRBV7-9 and TRBJ2-7, the full variable domain reads DTGVSQNPRHKITKRGQNVTFRCDPISEHNRLYWYRQTLGQGPEFLTYFQNEAQLEKSRLLSDRFSAERPKGSFSTLEIQRTEQGDSAMYLCASSSSFRRGLHEQYFGPGTRLTVT.

This chain connects TRBV5-8 to TRBJ2-1; D gene unclear. The CDR3 has 11 amino acids. The germline V gene has CDR1 SGHTS and CDR2 YDEGEE. Trimming took off 2 bases at V and 8 bases at J, with 5 bases between the two ends. The CDR3, as DNA: TGTGCCAGCAGCTTTCCCGATGAGCAGTTCTTC. This codes for CASSFPDEQFF.

This clone came up a few times. This chain joins TRBV18 and TRBJ1-4; D gene unclear. V lost 4 bases to trimming and J lost 6 bases, with 6 bases between them. Germline values: CDR1 KGHSH, CDR2 LQKENI. There are 12 residues in the CDR3. CDR3 in DNA: TGTGCCAGCTCACGGACGGATGAAAAACTGTTTTTT. It encodes CASSRTDEKLFF.

V usage is TRBV28 and J usage is TRBJ1-5; the match to TRBD1 covers 9 bases. Per germline, CDR1 MDHEN and CDR2 SYDVKM. The CDR3 sequence is 14 residues long. J gave up 11 bases and V 6 bases, and 11 bases lay outside the gene matches. DNA for the CDR3: TGTGCCAGCAGGGGCCTGACAGGGGGAAAGACCCAGCATTTT. Protein product: CASRGLTGGKTQHF.

This clone was seen a few times. The chain has TRBV2 and TRBJ2-1, with D perhaps TRBD1 (6 bases). Between the trimmed V and J ends, which lost 6 bases and 4 bases, there was a span of 10 bases. This CDR3 is 13 amino acids long. CDR1 and CDR2 (germline): SNHLY, FYNNEI. CDR3 loop: CASRGAIYNEQFF. Written as DNA, the CDR3 is TGTGCCAGCAGGGGGGCCATTTACAATGAGCAGTTCTTC. The full variable domain, in which reference TRBV2 and TRBJ2-1 provide the parts outside the CDR3, is EPEVTQTPSHQVTQMGQEVILRCVPISNHLYFYWYRQILGQKVEFLVSFYNNEISEKSEIFDDQFSVERPDGSNFTLKIRSTKLEDSAMYFCASRGAIYNEQFFGPGTRLTVL.